This T cell receptor (beta chain) was sequenced in a study of blood T cell repertoires in COVID-19. The overall study: Collection of acute and convalescent COVID-19 samples took place in the United States, Italy and Spain.

This clone has just one count. Original analysis: Reference gene primer amplification gave nucleated cell count estimates. Here immunoSEQ multiplex PCR was the method, and the copy in TCRdb shows in-frame clones only, minus some. The DNA was the basis for D and trimming; V, J and clone size are from that table. This table has fewer than 65,000 clones, around 87% appearing once. This CDR3 contains 14 residues. V shed 7 bases and J shed 3 bases, with 15 bases lying between them. Germline assignment: CDR1 MNHNS and CDR2 SASEGT. The specimen sequenced was peripheral blood. The origin of this receptor is a man in his fifties or sixties with acute or convalescent COVID-19. The chain couples TRBV6-1 to TRBJ2-5, with D possibly matching TRBD2 (7 bases). CDR3 amino acids: CASMRGGGEETQYF. As DNA, the CDR3 is TGTGCCAGCATGAGGGGGGGAGGGGAAGAGACCCAGTACTTC.